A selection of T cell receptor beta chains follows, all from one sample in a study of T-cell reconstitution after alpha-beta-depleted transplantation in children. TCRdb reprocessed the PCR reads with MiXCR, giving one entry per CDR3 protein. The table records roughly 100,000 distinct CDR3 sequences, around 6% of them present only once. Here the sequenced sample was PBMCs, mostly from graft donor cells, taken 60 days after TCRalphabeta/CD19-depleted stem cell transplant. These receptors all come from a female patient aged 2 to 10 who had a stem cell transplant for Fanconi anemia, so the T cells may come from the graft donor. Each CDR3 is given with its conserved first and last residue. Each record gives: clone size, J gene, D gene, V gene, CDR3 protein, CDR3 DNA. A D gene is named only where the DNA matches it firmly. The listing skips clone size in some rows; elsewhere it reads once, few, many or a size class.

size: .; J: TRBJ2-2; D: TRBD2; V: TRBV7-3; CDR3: CASSLRLAGVSGELFF; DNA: TGTGCCAGCAGCCTCCGACTAGCGGGGGTTTCCGGGGAGCTGTTTTTT
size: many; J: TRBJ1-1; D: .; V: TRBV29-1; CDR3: CSVEGRATEAFF; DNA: TGCAGCGTGGAGGGGAGAGCGACTGAAGCTTTCTTT
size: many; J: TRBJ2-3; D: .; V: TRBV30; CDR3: CAWSKNPRYTQYF; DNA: TGTGCCTGGAGTAAAAACCCCAGGTATACGCAGTATTTT
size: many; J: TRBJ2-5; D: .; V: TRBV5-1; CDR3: CASSRSYQETQYF; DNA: TGCGCCAGCAGCCGGAGTTACCAAGAGACCCAGTACTTC
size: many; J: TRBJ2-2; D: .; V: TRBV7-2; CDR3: CASSLELGELFF; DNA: TGTGCCAGCAGCTTAGAGCTCGGGGAGCTGTTTTTT
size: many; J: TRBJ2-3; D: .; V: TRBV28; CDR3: CASKDSPADTQYF; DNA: TGTGCCAGCAAAGATAGTCCGGCAGATACGCAGTATTTT
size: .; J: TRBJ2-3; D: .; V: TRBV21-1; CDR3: CASSRDRYQARTDTQYF; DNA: TGTGCCAGCAGCAGGGACAGATATCAAGCCCGGACAGATACGCAGTATTTT
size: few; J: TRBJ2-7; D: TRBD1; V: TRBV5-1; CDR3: CASSLGIDRAGLSSYEQYF; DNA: TGCGCCAGCAGCTTAGGAATCGACAGGGCAGGGTTAAGCTCCTACGAGCAGTACTTC
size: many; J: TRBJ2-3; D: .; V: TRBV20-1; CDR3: CSARPGGTDTQYF; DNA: TGCAGTGCTAGGCCAGGGGGCACAGATACGCAGTATTTT
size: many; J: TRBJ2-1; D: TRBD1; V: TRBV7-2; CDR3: CASSVLPGQLNEQFF; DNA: TGTGCCAGCAGCGTATTGCCGGGACAGCTAAATGAGCAGTTCTTC
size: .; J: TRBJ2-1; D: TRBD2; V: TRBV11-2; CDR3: CASSLRRGRRYNEQFF; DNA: TGTGCCAGCAGCTTAAGGCGCGGGAGGCGGTACAATGAGCAGTTCTTC
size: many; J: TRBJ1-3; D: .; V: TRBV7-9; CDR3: CASSFAGPSSGNTIYF; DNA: TGTGCCAGCAGCTTCGCAGGGCCTAGCTCTGGAAACACCATATATTTT
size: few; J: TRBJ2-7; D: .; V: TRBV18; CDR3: CASSPQEDFYEQYF; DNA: TGTGCCAGCTCACCACAGGAGGACTTCTACGAGCAGTACTTC
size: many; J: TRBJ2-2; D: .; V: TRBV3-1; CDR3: CASRASTGELFF; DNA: TGTGCCAGCAGGGCTAGTACCGGGGAGCTGTTTTTT
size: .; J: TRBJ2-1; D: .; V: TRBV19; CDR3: CASSLLFRGVYEQFF; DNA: TGTGCCAGTAGTCTCCTCTTTAGAGGGGTCTATGAGCAGTTCTTC
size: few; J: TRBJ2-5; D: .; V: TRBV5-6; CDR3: CASSFFPGDQETQYF; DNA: TGTGCCAGCAGCTTTTTTCCGGGAGACCAAGAGACCCAGTACTTC
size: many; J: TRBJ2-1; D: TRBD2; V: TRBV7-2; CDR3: CASRLAGGAPLPQFF; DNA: TGTGCCAGCAGATTAGCGGGGGGGGCTCCCTTACCCCAGTTCTTC
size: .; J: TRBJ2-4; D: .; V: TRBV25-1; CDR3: CASSEMGGSLLAKNIQYF; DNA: TGTGCCAGCAGTGAAATGGGTGGGAGCCTCTTAGCCAAAAACATTCAGTACTTC
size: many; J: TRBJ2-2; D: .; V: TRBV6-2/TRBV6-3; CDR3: CASSYDASSAGELFF; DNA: TGTGCCAGCAGTTACGACGCATCGTCGGCCGGGGAGCTGTTTTTT